This T cell receptor (beta chain) was recovered during a study of T cell repertoires in cytomegalovirus infection. Across the whole study: Newly reported HLA-C-restricted and thoroughly characterized HLA-B-restricted CMV epitopes were employed.

With respect to this clonotype: What it recognizes is unknown.

The CDR3 runs 16 residues. Trimming took off 4 bases at V and 0 bases at J, with 13 bases between the two ends. TCRdb reanalysed the reads using MiXCR and keeps one entry per CDR3 protein. Of some 350,000 distinct CDR3 sequences listed, roughly 34% are singletons. The chain joins TRBV12-3 or TRBV12-4 to TRBJ2-1; D uncertain. The specimen comprised cultured PBMCs, sampled from culture after CMV antigen stimulation. The sequence was obtained from a human donor in good health (CMV status not recorded). Some clones in this sample may be carry-over from other donors' samples. The CDR3 loop reads CASSSKTISSYNEQFF. In DNA form, the CDR3 reads TGTGCCAGCAGTTCGAAGACGATCAGCTCCTACAATGAGCAGTTCTTC.